These 6 T cell receptor beta chains came from one sample sequenced in a study of cytomegalovirus exposure and HLA in healthy donors. The PCR employed 60 Vbeta primers together with 13 Jbeta primers. This table comes from immunoSEQ multiplex PCR, and its TCRdb copy is limited to in-frame clones, with some not included. This repertoire shows roughly 71,000 clones, just under 75% found once; its top ten account for roughly 11%. The sample was PBMCs. The receptors were gathered from a human donor in good health.

The chain uses TRBV5-8 and TRBJ1-3; the D gene is possibly TRBD1 (5 bases). In germline, CDR1 is SGHTS, CDR2 YDEGEE. V gave up 3 bases and J gave up 0 bases, with 7 bases separating them. This CDR3 contains 14 residues. The CDR3 loop is CASSSTDSGNTIYF. Written as DNA, the CDR3 is TGTGCCAGCAGCTCGACAGACTCTGGAAACACCATATATTTT.

The chain couples TRBV6-5 to TRBJ1-6, with TRBD1 as a possible D gene (6 bases). Germline V gene lookup returns CDR1 MNHEY and CDR2 SVGAGI. There are 15 residues in the CDR3. The V end was cut by 7 bases, the J end by 0 bases, with 10 bases between. The CDR3 sequence is CASTLQGSYNSPLHF. In DNA form, the CDR3 reads TGTGCCAGCACGTTACAGGGCTCCTATAATTCACCCCTCCACTTT.

V gene TRBV10-2 combines with J gene TRBJ2-5, with D hard to call. The germline V gene encodes CDR1 WSHSY and CDR2 SAAADI. Trimming took 6 bases from V and 2 from J, leaving 10 bases between them. The CDR3 consists of 13 residues. CDR3 DNA sequence: TGCGCCAGCAGCCCCTTGCGGCAAGAGACCCAGTACTTC. Translating gives CASSPLRQETQYF.

A few counts support this clone. For the CDR3, the DNA is TGTGCCAGCAGTGAGGGAGTTGCGAGCACTGAAGCTTTCTTT. Its translation is CASSEGVASTEAFF. The chain joins TRBV25-1 to TRBJ1-1; D is undetermined. CDR1 and CDR2 (germline): MGHDK, SYGVNS. This CDR3 is built from 14 residues. With 3 bases removed from V and 4 bases from J, the gap between germline ends came to 12 bases.

This chain links TRBV6-1 with TRBJ1-1; 7 bases align to TRBD1. Trimming removed 3 bases from V and 0 bases from J; junction bases left unmatched: 4. Germline values: CDR1 MNHNS, CDR2 SASEGT. The CDR3 has 15 residues. CDR3: CASSDWDSLNTEAFF. DNA for the CDR3: TGTGCCAGCAGTGATTGGGACAGCTTGAACACTGAAGCTTTCTTT.

This clone was observed a few times. This chain uses TRBV10-3 with TRBJ1-5; perhaps TRBD1 as D (5 bases). The V and J ends lost 0 bases and 4 bases respectively, with 13 bases between them. The CDR3 loop spans 16 amino acids. CDR1 is ENHRY, CDR2 SYGVKD, per germline. CDR3: CAISESSGGGNQPQHF. Written as DNA, the CDR3 is TGTGCCATCAGTGAGTCTTCTGGGGGAGGAAATCAGCCCCAGCATTTT.